Included here is one TCR beta chain sequence, with context. The sample is drawn from a study of blood T cell repertoires in COVID-19. Across the study: T cells, B-cell-depleted T cells, or PBMCs provided the cDNA or gDNA that served as material.

Repertoires were generated with immunoSEQ multiplex PCR, while TCRdb's copy carries only in-frame clones and drops some. The table includes approximately 150,000 clones, more than 90% detected once. Germline loops: CDR1 SQVTM, CDR2 ANQGSEA. This CDR3 comprises 16 residues. The ends lost 3 bases at V and 0 bases at J; junction bases unmatched: 8. The J gene is TRBJ1-1, the V gene TRBV29-1; the match to TRBD1 covers 9 bases. Sequenced: peripheral blood. The receptor was isolated from a man aged 60 to 75 with active or convalescent COVID-19. The CDR3 sequence is CSVDKGTGFMNTEAFF. The CDR3 bases are TGCAGCGTTGATAAGGGGACAGGGTTTATGAACACTGAAGCTTTCTTT.